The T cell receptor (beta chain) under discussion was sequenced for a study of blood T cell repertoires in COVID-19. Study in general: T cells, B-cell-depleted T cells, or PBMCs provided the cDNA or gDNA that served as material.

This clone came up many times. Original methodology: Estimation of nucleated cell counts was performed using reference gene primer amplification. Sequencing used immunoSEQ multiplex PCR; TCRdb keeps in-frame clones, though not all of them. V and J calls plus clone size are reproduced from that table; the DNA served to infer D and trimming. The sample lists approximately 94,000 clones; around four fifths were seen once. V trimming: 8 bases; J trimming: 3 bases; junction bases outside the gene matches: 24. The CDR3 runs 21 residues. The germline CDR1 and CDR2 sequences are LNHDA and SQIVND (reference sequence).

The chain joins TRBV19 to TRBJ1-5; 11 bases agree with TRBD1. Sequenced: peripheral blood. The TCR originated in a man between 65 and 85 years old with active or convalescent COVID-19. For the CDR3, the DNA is TGTGCCAGTTCCTCGCCCTTCGGCCGCCGGGACAGGGGGGAGGTCAATCAGCCCCAGCATTTT. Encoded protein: CASSSPFGRRDRGEVNQPQHF. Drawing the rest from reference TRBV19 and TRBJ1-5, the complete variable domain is DGGITQSPKYLFRKEGQNVTLSCEQNLNHDAMYWYRQDPGQGLRLIYYSQIVNDFQKGDIAEGYSVSREKKESFPLTVTSAQKNPTAFYLCASSSPFGRRDRGEVNQPQHFGDGTRLSIL.